This TCR beta chain is drawn from a study of cytomegalovirus exposure and HLA in healthy donors. Study in general: Ancestry clustering placed about 80% of 350 to 500 genotyped donors in the Caucasian-associated cluster.

Both 60 Vbeta primers and 13 Jbeta primers went into the PCR. Method: immunoSEQ multiplex PCR; TCRdb's copy keeps in-frame clones and lacks some. This repertoire shows 130,000 or so clones, over 60% found once; its top ten account for 1.5% to 2%. This CDR3 comprises 13 residues. The germline gives CDR1 SGDLS, CDR2 YYNGEE. V shed 0 bases and J shed 6 bases, with 7 bases lying between them. The study's findings and limits: Rarity marked most TCR sequences, yet some public TCRs occurred in many donors.

Of note for this clone: Its target is not known.

V is TRBV9 and J is TRBJ2-1; the D gene is possibly TRBD1 (5 bases). This clonotype was sampled from a female donor in good health and CMV-seronegative. The sequenced sample consisted of PBMCs. CDR3 residues: CASSVGQGNEQFF. CDR3 sequence (DNA): TGTGCCAGCAGCGTAGGGCAGGGCAATGAGCAGTTCTTC.